These T cell receptor beta chains were read from a single sample in a study of T cell responses to AZD1222 COVID-19 vaccine. The table came from immunoSEQ multiplex PCR; TCRdb's copy has only in-frame clones and leaves some out. The sample lists about 92,000 clones; roughly nine tenths were seen once. The material was peripheral blood, obtained on day 0 of AZD1222 vaccination. The receptors were sampled from an adult in good health. The CDR3 runs from the conserved cysteine through the conserved F or W. Fields, in order: V gene, clone size, D gene, J gene, CDR3 protein, CDR3 DNA. D genes are given only for firm matches. Clone size is shown for a subset of rows, as once, few, many or a class of expanded clone.

v_gene: TRBV19
abundance: .
d_gene: .
j_gene: TRBJ2-2
CDR3aa: CASRRAASTGELFF
CDR3nt: TGTGCCAGTAGGAGGGCAGCTTCGACCGGGGAGCTGTTTTTT

v_gene: TRBV4-1
abundance: .
d_gene: .
j_gene: TRBJ1-1
CDR3aa: CASSLLTGVFTEAFF
CDR3nt: TGCGCCAGCAGCCTCCTGACGGGGGTATTCACTGAAGCTTTCTTT

v_gene: TRBV5-4
abundance: .
d_gene: .
j_gene: TRBJ2-1
CDR3aa: CASSRGGGTDNEQFF
CDR3nt: TGTGCCAGCAGCCGAGGAGGCGGGACGGACAATGAGCAGTTCTTC

v_gene: TRBV7-3
abundance: .
d_gene: .
j_gene: TRBJ2-1
CDR3aa: CASSYDPSSYNEQFF
CDR3nt: TGTGCCAGCAGCTACGACCCAAGCTCCTACAATGAGCAGTTCTTC

v_gene: TRBV2
abundance: .
d_gene: TRBD1
j_gene: TRBJ1-1
CDR3aa: CASSIRDRNTEAFF
CDR3nt: TGTGCCAGCAGCATTAGGGACAGGAACACTGAAGCTTTCTTT

v_gene: TRBV25-1
abundance: .
d_gene: .
j_gene: TRBJ2-3
CDR3aa: CASTIGRTGTDTQYF
CDR3nt: TGTGCCAGCACCATTGGGAGAACGGGCACAGATACGCAGTATTTT

v_gene: TRBV21-1
abundance: few
d_gene: .
j_gene: TRBJ2-7
CDR3aa: CASSKGGAMTYEQYF
CDR3nt: TGTGCCAGCAGCAAAGGAGGGGCGATGACCTACGAGCAGTACTTC

v_gene: TRBV4-1
abundance: .
d_gene: .
j_gene: TRBJ1-5
CDR3aa: CASSQPGANQPQHF
CDR3nt: TGCGCCAGCAGCCAACCGGGGGCCAATCAGCCCCAGCATTTT

v_gene: TRBV10-3
abundance: .
d_gene: .
j_gene: TRBJ1-1
CDR3aa: CAINSDLGLLNTEAFF
CDR3nt: TGTGCCATCAATTCCGACCTTGGACTCCTGAACACTGAAGCTTTCTTT

v_gene: TRBV4-2
abundance: .
d_gene: TRBD1
j_gene: TRBJ2-3
CDR3aa: CASSQGGTGGVTDTQYF
CDR3nt: TGTGCCAGCAGCCAAGGCGGGACAGGGGGTGTCACAGATACGCAGTATTTT

v_gene: TRBV5-1
abundance: .
d_gene: .
j_gene: TRBJ1-3
CDR3aa: CASSLSDSGNTIYF
CDR3nt: TGCGCCAGCAGCTTGTCGGACTCTGGAAACACCATATATTTT

v_gene: TRBV11-2
abundance: .
d_gene: .
j_gene: TRBJ2-1
CDR3aa: CVSVLNNEQFF
CDR3nt: TGTGTGAGTGTCTTAAACAATGAGCAGTTCTTC

v_gene: TRBV5-6
abundance: once
d_gene: TRBD2
j_gene: TRBJ2-4
CDR3aa: CASSRLAGGLDKNIQYF
CDR3nt: TGTGCCAGCAGTCGCCTAGCGGGGGGGCTGGACAAAAACATTCAGTACTTC

v_gene: TRBV3-1/TRBV3-2
abundance: many
d_gene: TRBD1
j_gene: TRBJ1-2
CDR3aa: CASRQGAMGGYTF
CDR3nt: TGTGCCAGCAGACAGGGGGCGATGGGTGGCTACACCTTC

v_gene: TRBV4-2
abundance: .
d_gene: TRBD2
j_gene: TRBJ2-2
CDR3aa: CASSQDKGTTNTGELFF
CDR3nt: TGTGCCAGCAGCCAAGATAAGGGGACTACGAACACCGGGGAGCTGTTTTTT

v_gene: TRBV7-3
abundance: once
d_gene: TRBD1
j_gene: TRBJ2-1
CDR3aa: CASSLNQGDEQFF
CDR3nt: TGTGCCAGCAGCTTAAATCAGGGGGATGAGCAGTTCTTC

v_gene: TRBV5-1
abundance: .
d_gene: TRBD1
j_gene: TRBJ1-2
CDR3aa: CASSPGQGVDGYTF
CDR3nt: TGCGCCAGCAGCCCAGGACAGGGGGTCGATGGCTACACCTTC

v_gene: TRBV12-5
abundance: .
d_gene: .
j_gene: TRBJ2-1
CDR3aa: CASGLRGIVEQFF
CDR3nt: TGTGCTAGTGGTTTAAGGGGTATAGTTGAGCAGTTCTTC

v_gene: TRBV7-3
abundance: once
d_gene: .
j_gene: TRBJ1-6
CDR3aa: CASSLTGVGNSPLHF
CDR3nt: TGTGCCAGCAGCTTAACCGGGGTTGGTAATTCACCCCTCCACTTT

v_gene: TRBV5-6
abundance: .
d_gene: TRBD2
j_gene: TRBJ2-5
CDR3aa: CASSPTSGREETQYF
CDR3nt: TGTGCCAGCAGCCCGACTAGCGGGAGGGAAGAGACCCAGTACTTC

v_gene: TRBV4-1
abundance: .
d_gene: .
j_gene: TRBJ1-3
CDR3aa: CASSQAGPEGNTIYF
CDR3nt: TGCGCCAGCAGCCAAGCCGGGCCTGAGGGAAACACCATATATTTT

v_gene: TRBV19
abundance: .
d_gene: .
j_gene: TRBJ1-1
CDR3aa: CASRETVQVNTEAFF
CDR3nt: TGTGCCAGTAGAGAAACGGTACAGGTGAACACTGAAGCTTTCTTT

v_gene: TRBV6-6
abundance: .
d_gene: .
j_gene: TRBJ1-4
CDR3aa: CASRYLAFNEKLFF
CDR3nt: TGTGCCAGCAGGTACCTCGCGTTCAATGAAAAACTGTTTTTT

v_gene: TRBV28
abundance: .
d_gene: .
j_gene: TRBJ2-5
CDR3aa: CASSLGGTVETQYF
CDR3nt: TGTGCCAGCAGTTTAGGGGGGACCGTCGAGACCCAGTACTTC

v_gene: TRBV18
abundance: few
d_gene: TRBD1
j_gene: TRBJ2-5
CDR3aa: CASSPQGAETQYF
CDR3nt: TGTGCCAGCTCACCACAGGGGGCGGAGACCCAGTACTTC